Presented here are 32 T cell receptor beta chains from one specimen sequenced in a study of T cells in Graves' hyperthyroidism and ophthalmopathy. RNA transcripts served as the template for amplifying TCR beta CDR3 regions. A first-round RT-PCR of the TCR CDR3 used the HTBI primer set. TCRdb re-derived calls from the multiplex PCR reads in MiXCR, one entry per CDR3 protein. The sample has about 640,000 distinct CDR3 sequences, about 14% seen once. The sample comprised blood. The receptors here all came from a woman aged 50 to 60 with Graves' ophthalmopathy.

The chain links TRBV12-3 or TRBV12-4 to TRBJ2-5, with a possible D match to TRBD1 (6 bases). The ends were cut back, 5 bases at V and 4 bases at J, with 14 bases in the middle. This CDR3 spans 14 amino acids. The CDR3 nucleotides read TGTGCCAGCAGTCATACAGGGACGCCAGAGACCCAGTACTTC. Residues: CASSHTGTPETQYF.

This clonotype was recorded many times. The gene calls are TRBV5-1 and TRBJ2-5; D remains ambiguous. Germline loops: CDR1 SGHRS, CDR2 YFSETQ. Trimming shortened V by 4 bases and J by 0 bases, and 16 bases separated the two germline ends. This CDR3 spans 16 amino acids. The CDR3 DNA follows: TGCGCCAGCAGCCCGCTCCTGTCGGCAGACCAAGAGACCCAGTACTTC. Protein product: CASSPLLSADQETQYF.

Regarding this clonotype: Compared with germline, one end of the junction differs, possibly owing to a read error. The chain has TRBV7-2 and TRBJ2-1, with TRBD1 as a possible D gene (6 bases). The CDR3 is 17 amino acids. Looked up from germline, CDR1 is SGHTA and CDR2 is FQGNSA. CDR3 amino acids: CANSLVVGRGSHNEQFF. CDR3 coding DNA: TGTGCCAACAGCTTAGTGGTGGGCAGGGGAAGCCACAATGAGCAGTTCTTC.

This clonotype came up many times. V usage is TRBV5-1 and J usage is TRBJ2-3; D may be TRBD2 (6 bases). The ends were cut back, 1 base at V and 6 bases at J, with 21 bases in the middle. This CDR3 spans 17 amino acids. Germline V gives CDR1 SGHRS, CDR2 YFSETQ. The CDR3 protein is CASSLRVEGYKWDTQYF. In DNA, the CDR3 is TGCGCCAGCAGCTTGCGGGTGGAGGGCTACAAATGGGATACGCAGTATTTT. Combining the CDR3 with reference TRBV5-1 and TRBJ2-3 gives the whole variable domain KAGVTQTPRYLIKTRGQQVTLSCSPISGHRSVSWYQQTPGQGLQFLFEYFSETQRNKGNFPGRFSGRQFSNSRSEMNVSTLELGDSALYLCASSLRVEGYKWDTQYFGPGTRLTVL.

This clonotype was seen repeatedly, ten times or more. The V gene is TRBV7-3, the J gene TRBJ2-1, with 12 bases matching TRBD2. The V gene end was trimmed by 7 bases and the J gene end by 5 bases; junction bases not matched to a gene: 3. CDR3 length: 14 amino acids. Looked up from germline, CDR1 is SGHTA and CDR2 is FQGTGA. The CDR3 spells CASTRLAGDNEQFF. The CDR3, as DNA: TGTGCCAGCACCCGACTAGCGGGAGACAATGAGCAGTTCTTC. Full variable domain (outside the CDR3, taken from reference TRBV7-3 and TRBJ2-1): GAGVSQTPSNKVTEKGKYVELRCDPISGHTALYWYRQSLGQGPEFLIYFQGTGAADDSGLPNDRFFAVRPEGSVSTLKIQRTERGDSAVYLCASTRLAGDNEQFFGPGTRLTVL.

The rearrangement joins TRBV6-4 to TRBJ1-6; D ambiguous. Per the germline V gene, CDR1 is MRHNA and CDR2 is SNTAGT. The CDR3 runs 13 residues. The V end was cut by 0 bases, the J end by 6 bases, with 3 bases between. CDR3 sequence reads: CASSDSPNSPLHF. The CDR3 DNA follows: TGTGCCAGCAGTGACTCCCCTAATTCACCCCTCCACTTT.

This clonotype has a count of ten or more. The gene calls are TRBV28 and TRBJ2-4, with 8 positions matching TRBD2. V lost 5 bases and J lost 1; bases outside the gene matches: 13. There are 18 residues in the CDR3. Germline V gene data show CDR1 as MDHEN and CDR2 as SYDVKM. The DNA for the CDR3 is TGTGCCAGCAGTAGTAGCGGGATAAGTATGAGGGCCAAAAACATTCAGTACTTC. This translates into CASSSSGISMRAKNIQYF.

In its sample, this clonotype was seen once. An end of the junction does not agree with germline; a read error may underlie this. The chain combines TRBV7-9 with TRBJ1-1; possible D gene TRBD1, 6 bases. Germline values: CDR1 SEHNR, CDR2 FQNEAQ (reference sequence). The CDR3 runs 15 residues. The CDR3, as DNA: TGTGCCAGCAGCTTTGCGGACAGTATGAACACTGAAGCTTCCTTT. This codes for CASSFADSMNTEASF.

This clonotype was recorded once. The gene calls are TRBV2 and TRBJ2-4; D is ambiguous. The germline V and J ends were trimmed by 8 bases and 5 bases, with 10 bases remaining between them. The CDR3 covers 12 residues. Germline values: CDR1 SNHLY, CDR2 FYNNEI. CDR3 DNA: TGTGCCAGCGCCCCTCTAGAAAACATTCAGTACTTC. Its translation is CASAPLENIQYF.

This clonotype has ten or more counts. This chain joins TRBV18 and TRBJ2-7; no firm D call. Trimming pared 8 bases from V and 4 bases from J, leaving 12 bases between. Per the germline V gene, CDR1 is KGHSH and CDR2 is LQKENI. The CDR3 has 12 residues. The DNA of the CDR3 is TGTGCCAGCAGTCCAAACTCGTACGAGCAGTACTTC. Protein product: CASSPNSYEQYF.

This clonotype has a handful of counts. This chain uses TRBV6-5 with TRBJ1-1; D might be TRBD1 (5 bases). This CDR3 contains 15 residues. The germline V and J ends were trimmed by 2 bases and 3 bases, with 13 bases remaining between them. CDR1 MNHEY and CDR2 SVGAGI come from the germline V gene. CDR3 protein: CASSYDGGGDTEAFF. The DNA for the CDR3 is TGTGCCAGCAGTTACGACGGGGGGGGAGACACTGAAGCTTTCTTT.

This clonotype was counted many times. The DNA of the CDR3 is TGTGCCAGCAGTCCTAGAGGGGGCGAGGGTGCACAGTTTGAAGAGACCCAGTACTTC. This codes for CASSPRGGEGAQFEETQYF. J is TRBJ2-5 and V is TRBV12-3 or TRBV12-4, with 7 bases identical to TRBD1. The CDR3 runs 19 residues. The V segment lost 5 bases and the J segment 3 bases; nucleotides outside the gene matches: 21.

This clonotype has ten or more counts. The chain has TRBV29-1 and TRBJ2-3; D gene unclear. With 4 bases removed from V and 2 bases from J, the gap between germline ends came to 10 bases. The CDR3 runs to 13 residues. The germline CDR1 and CDR2 sequences are SQVTM and ANQGSEA. The CDR3 coding sequence is TGCAGCGTTGTAAGGCACGACACAGATACGCAGTATTTT. This gives the protein CSVVRHDTDTQYF.

This clonotype was observed at least ten times. The rearrangement joins TRBV28 to TRBJ2-7; unclear D gene. The CDR3 loop spans 11 amino acids. The V gene lost 5 bases and the J gene lost 4 bases, with 6 bases spanning the gap. From germline, CDR1 is MDHEN and CDR2 SYDVKM. CDR3 protein: CASSDLYEQYF. The DNA of the CDR3 is TGTGCCAGCAGTGATCTATACGAGCAGTACTTC.

This clonotype was counted many times. The V and J genes are TRBV11-1 and TRBJ2-5; D is undetermined. This CDR3 spans 12 amino acids. Trimming removed 0 bases from V and 1 base from J, with 0 bases in between. CDR1 is SGHAT and CDR2 is FQDESV in the germline V gene (reference sequence). CDR3 amino acids: CASSLAQETQYF. The CDR3 region has the DNA TGTGCCAGCAGCTTAGCCCAAGAGACCCAGTACTTC.

The J gene is TRBJ2-2, the V gene TRBV9; TRBD2 is a possible D gene (6 bases). The V end was cut by 0 bases, the J end by 3 bases, with 15 bases between. This CDR3 has 17 amino acids. Germline CDR1 SGDLS, CDR2 YYNGEE. The CDR3: CASSVEILAQYTGELFF. CDR3 coding DNA: TGTGCCAGCAGCGTAGAGATTCTAGCGCAATACACCGGGGAGCTGTTTTTT.

This clonotype was counted at least ten times. The chain joins TRBV3-1 to TRBJ2-1, with TRBD2 matching over 10 bases. J lost 6 bases, V lost 0 bases, and 5 bases had no gene match. Per the germline V gene, CDR1 is LGHDT and CDR2 is YNNKEL (reference sequence). CDR3 length: 16 amino acids. The CDR3 here is CASSQDPLAGTNEQFF. CDR3 DNA: TGTGCCAGCAGCCAAGATCCACTAGCGGGAACCAATGAGCAGTTCTTC.

This clonotype was counted ten times or more. At one boundary the junction diverges from the germline segment, which might be a read error. The V gene is TRBV20-1, the J gene TRBJ2-3, with D unresolved. The CDR3 is 11 amino acids. CDR1 is DFQATT and CDR2 is SNEGSKA in the germline V gene (reference sequence). The CDR3 protein is CNARELYTQYF. Here the CDR3 DNA reads TGCAATGCTAGAGAACTCTATACGCAGTATTTT.

This clonotype was seen once. The chain links TRBV18 to TRBJ2-1; 9 nucleotides match TRBD1. CDR3 size: 15 residues. Trimming at V came to 5 bases and at J to 4 bases, leaving 6 bases not matched to a gene. Germline CDR1 KGHSH, CDR2 LQKENI. As DNA, the CDR3 is TGTGCCAGCTCAATCCCCGGACAGGGGTACAATGAGCAGTTCTTC. Encoded protein: CASSIPGQGYNEQFF.

This clonotype was observed at least ten times. The chain links TRBV3-1 to TRBJ1-5, with D perhaps matching TRBD1 (5 bases). From germline, CDR1 is LGHDT and CDR2 YNNKEL (reference sequence). V lost 0 bases and J lost 6, with 12 bases in between. The CDR3 has 15 residues. The CDR3 loop reads CASSQDPAGLQPQHF. The CDR3 nucleotides are TGTGCCAGCAGCCAAGATCCGGCAGGGCTTCAGCCCCAGCATTTT.

Ten or more counts support this clonotype. The chain recombines TRBV3-1 with TRBJ2-1; tentative D call: TRBD2 (6 bases). This CDR3 is built from 14 residues. Trimming removed 4 bases from V and 7 bases from J, with 14 bases in between. Germline CDR1 and CDR2: LGHDT and YNNKEL (reference sequence). The CDR3 DNA is TGTGCCAGCAGCCCAGCCCGGGCGGGAAATGAGCAGTTCTTC. This encodes CASSPARAGNEQFF.

This chain uses TRBV29-1 with TRBJ1-1; 7 bases agree with TRBD1. CDR1 is SQVTM, CDR2 ANQGSEA, per germline. V shed 7 bases, J shed 0 bases, and the junction held 2 bases outside the gene matches. The CDR3 consists of 12 residues. The CDR3 spells CSGTGVNTEAFF. CDR3 sequence (DNA): TGCAGCGGAACAGGGGTGAACACTGAAGCTTTCTTT.

This clonotype came up a few times. The chain recombines TRBV14 with TRBJ2-7; D possibly corresponds to TRBD2 (6 bases). CDR1 and CDR2 (germline): SGHDN, FVKESK. V lost 0 bases and J lost 3, with 24 bases in between. This CDR3 is 19 amino acids long. CDR3 in DNA: TGTGCCAGCAGCCAAGATGTTACGGGGCCAGCGGGCTCCTACTACGAGCAGTACTTC. Translating it yields CASSQDVTGPAGSYYEQYF.

This sequence joins TRBV27 and TRBJ2-2; TRBD1 matches 8 bases. V gave up 2 bases and J gave up 6 bases; unmatched junction bases: 2. The CDR3 sequence is 14 residues long. The germline V gene has CDR1 MNHEY and CDR2 SMNVEV (reference sequence). CDR3 loop: CASSLGTGPGELFF. CDR3 bases: TGTGCCAGCAGTTTAGGGACAGGTCCCGGGGAGCTGTTTTTT.

This clonotype was seen a handful of times. This chain joins TRBV24-1 and TRBJ2-1; D is possibly TRBD2 (5 bases). Germline CDR1 and CDR2: KGHDR and SFDVKD. CDR3 size: 15 residues. Trimming shortened V by 1 base and J by 4 bases, and 10 bases separated the two germline ends. The CDR3 bases are TGTGCCACCAGTGATTTACTAGGTTTATACAATGAGCAGTTCTTC. Translation: CATSDLLGLYNEQFF.

This clonotype was found many times. The chain combines TRBV7-3 with TRBJ2-1; no firm D call. Germline CDR1 SGHTA, CDR2 FQGTGA. The CDR3 has 12 residues. Trimming cost V 2 bases and J 7 bases, with 6 bases left between them. This CDR3 reads CASSLPENEQFF. DNA for the CDR3: TGTGCCAGCAGCTTACCCGAGAATGAGCAGTTCTTC.

This chain connects TRBV27 to TRBJ2-2; 8 nucleotides align to TRBD1. CDR1 and CDR2 (germline): MNHEY, SMNVEV (reference sequence). CDR3 size: 13 residues. The J segment lost 4 bases and the V segment lost 7 bases, leaving 2 bases of the junction unmatched. Here the CDR3 DNA reads TGTGCCAGCACCGGGACAGGCACCGGGGAGCTGTTTTTT. Translation gives CASTGTGTGELFF.

The rearrangement links TRBV2 to TRBJ2-7, with TRBD2 matching 12 bases. CDR1 and CDR2 from the germline V gene are SNHLY and FYNNEI. The ends lost 1 base at V and 9 bases at J; junction bases unmatched: 10. CDR3 size: 16 residues. CDR3 sequence: CASSEGLAGERGGQYF. CDR3 DNA: TGTGCCAGCAGTGAAGGACTAGCGGGAGAGAGGGGAGGGCAGTACTTC.

A word on this clonotype: Possible read error: a much larger clone is one base away. The genes are TRBV6-2 or TRBV6-3 and TRBJ2-1; 9 bases fit TRBD2. The CDR3 is made up of 15 amino acids. V lost 4 bases to trimming and J lost 12 bases; unmatched junction nucleotides: 13. From germline, CDR1 is MNHEY and CDR2 SVGEGT. Written as DNA, the CDR3 is TGTGCCAGCAGTTCCTTAGCGGGAGTGGGGCATGGGCAGTTCTTC. It translates to CASSSLAGVGHGQFF.

Many counts were recorded for this clonotype. The J gene is TRBJ2-3, the V gene TRBV27, with 9 bases matching TRBD2. CDR3 length: 15 amino acids. The V gene end was trimmed by 4 bases and the J gene end by 5 bases; junction bases not matched to a gene: 7. Germline V gene sequence: CDR1 MNHEY, CDR2 SMNVEV (reference sequence). CDR3 loop: CASSSPGLAGDTQYF. The CDR3 DNA reads TGTGCCAGCAGTTCCCCGGGACTAGCAGGAGATACGCAGTATTTT.

This clonotype was observed a handful of times. V and J are TRBV28 and TRBJ2-3; the match to TRBD2 covers 14 bases. V was pared by 6 bases and J by 3 bases, with 8 bases of the junction left unmatched. Germline V lookup: CDR1 MDHEN, CDR2 SYDVKM. The CDR3 has 17 residues. CDR3 protein: CASSPRTSGRITDTQYF. Here the CDR3 DNA reads TGTGCCAGCAGCCCCAGGACTAGCGGGAGGATAACAGATACGCAGTATTTT.

The table lists this clonotype with many counts. J is TRBJ1-5 and V is TRBV6-1, with 12 bases matching TRBD1. The CDR3 totals 16 residues. With 5 bases clipped from V and 6 bases from J, the junction kept 8 bases outside the gene matches. Germline lookup yields CDR1 MNHNS and CDR2 SASEGT. The CDR3 protein is CASSYPRDRGPQPQHF. The CDR3, as DNA: TGTGCCAGCAGTTACCCCCGGGACAGGGGGCCTCAGCCCCAGCATTTT.